The T cell receptor (beta chain) under discussion was sequenced for a study of blood T cell repertoires in COVID-19. As for the study in general: Italy, Spain and the United States were the sources of the convalescent and acute COVID-19 samples.

This CDR3 has 15 residues. V lost 0 bases and J lost 9; bases outside the gene matches: 10. Germline-derived CDR1 and CDR2 are GTSNPN and SVGIG (reference sequence). In the source study's methods: Researchers report that nucleated cell counts were estimated from reference gene primer amplification. Measured with immunoSEQ multiplex PCR; TCRdb has only the in-frame clones, and not every one. V and J calls and clone size are as listed in that table; D and trimming were resolved from the DNA. The table lists some 83,000 clones, 65% to 90% of them singletons. The clonotype comes from a man older than 75 with acute or convalescent COVID-19. The sample was peripheral blood. This chain uses TRBV30 with TRBJ2-2, with TRBD2 matching 7 bases. The CDR3 loop reads CAWSVGSSGVRELFF. CDR3 in DNA: TGTGCCTGGAGTGTAGGGTCTAGCGGTGTCCGGGAGCTGTTTTTT.